Each of the 18 T cell receptor beta chains below was sequenced from the same sample in a study. TCRdb recomputed calls from the RT-PCR reads with MiXCR, one row per CDR3 protein. The data hold 550,000 to 750,000 distinct CDR3 sequences, with 13% to 15% observed a single time. Specimen: memory CD4+ T cells from blood. The receptors stem from a female donor in good health, serving as a healthy control.

There are many counts of this clonotype. V is TRBV6-4 and J is TRBJ1-2; 11 nucleotides align to TRBD1. In germline, CDR1 is MRHNA, CDR2 SNTAGT. The CDR3 sequence is 18 residues long. J lost 4 bases, V lost 6 bases, and 16 bases had no gene match. The CDR3 bases are TGTGCCAGCAGCGATACCGAAGGGACAGGGGGTTCCAGCTATGGCTACACCTTC. This translates into CASSDTEGTGGSSYGYTF.

This clonotype was recorded many times. The chain employs TRBV20-1 and TRBJ1-2; D possibly corresponds to TRBD1 (5 bases). The V gene lost 6 bases and the J gene lost 6 bases, with 20 bases spanning the gap. Germline lookup yields CDR1 DFQATT and CDR2 SNEGSKA (reference sequence). This CDR3 comprises 14 residues. The CDR3 nucleotides read TGCAGTGCCCCTCGGAGCGGCAGGGAAGATGGCTACACCTTC. It is translated as CSAPRSGREDGYTF.

This clonotype has a count of ten or more. The rearrangement links TRBV5-1 to TRBJ1-5; D is ambiguous. With 5 bases removed from V and 1 base from J, the gap between germline ends came to 10 bases. From germline, CDR1 is SGHRS and CDR2 YFSETQ. CDR3 size: 14 residues. The CDR3 DNA reads as TGCGCCAGCAGGGCAGGAACAAGCAATCAGCCCCAGCATTTT. This encodes CASRAGTSNQPQHF.

This clonotype was counted at least ten times. CDR3 in DNA: TGTGCCAGCAGCCAAGAAGGAGGGGGGGTCCGCAATGAGCAGTTCTTC. This encodes CASSQEGGGVRNEQFF. This chain joins TRBV4-2 and TRBJ2-1, with D perhaps matching TRBD2 (7 bases). V was clipped by 0 bases and J by 6 bases, with 15 bases between them. The CDR3 runs 16 residues. Germline loops: CDR1 LGHNA, CDR2 YNFKEQ.

The rearrangement uses TRBV7-6 and TRBJ2-7; D is ambiguous. This CDR3 region has 13 residues. Trimming cost V 0 bases and J 7 bases, with 10 bases left between them. Germline CDR1 reads SGHVS; CDR2 reads FNYEAQ. The CDR3 sequence is CASSLATPGEQYF. DNA for the CDR3: TGTGCCAGCAGCTTAGCGACCCCCGGGGAGCAGTACTTC.

This clonotype was observed a few times. The CDR3 region has the DNA TGTGCCAGCAGTTTATGGGGAGCCGCTAACTATGGCTACACCTTC. This translates into CASSLWGAANYGYTF. The rearrangement uses TRBV27 and TRBJ1-2; D gene unclear. The CDR3 has 15 amino acids. V dropped 1 base and J dropped 0 bases, with 9 bases sitting between them. Looked up from germline, CDR1 is MNHEY and CDR2 is SMNVEV (reference sequence).

The chain has TRBV11-2 and TRBJ2-1; D is ambiguous. Trimming removed 5 bases at V and 2 bases at J, with 7 bases between. Germline-derived CDR1 and CDR2 are SGHAT and FQNNGV. The CDR3 sequence is 13 residues long. The CDR3 coding sequence is TGTGCCAGCAGCCCCCGAGCCTACAATGAGCAGTTCTTC. Its translation: CASSPRAYNEQFF.

This chain joins TRBV10-3 and TRBJ2-7, with TRBD1 matching 8 bases. Per the germline V gene, CDR1 is ENHRY and CDR2 is SYGVKD. This CDR3 is 15 amino acids long. V lost 3 bases and J lost 4; bases outside the gene matches: 8. CDR3 in amino acids: CAISDPDRGWYEQYF. The CDR3 DNA follows: TGTGCCATCAGTGACCCAGACAGGGGTTGGTACGAGCAGTACTTC.

The rearrangement links TRBV5-4 to TRBJ2-3; 8 bases agree with TRBD2. Germline-derived CDR1 and CDR2 are SGHNT and YYREEE (reference sequence). Trimming at V came to 4 bases and at J to 8 bases, leaving 15 bases not matched to a gene. The CDR3 has 16 amino acids. This chain's CDR3 is CASSLGSSGGDGTQYF. CDR3 nucleotide sequence: TGTGCCAGCAGCCTCGGTAGTTCGGGGGGGGACGGTACGCAGTATTTT.

This chain uses TRBV10-3 with TRBJ1-1, with a possible D match to TRBD1 (6 bases). CDR1 is ENHRY, CDR2 SYGVKD, per germline. CDR3 length: 13 amino acids. Trimming took 10 bases from V and 7 from J, leaving 19 bases between them. The CDR3 region is CATSPGETLEAFF. For the CDR3, the DNA is TGTGCCACCTCCCCAGGGGAGACCCTTGAAGCTTTCTTT.

This clonotype appeared many times. This chain connects TRBV12-3 or TRBV12-4 to TRBJ2-1; the D gene is possibly TRBD2 (6 bases). Trimming removed 9 bases at V and 3 bases at J, with 18 bases between. CDR3 length equals 15 residues. CDR3: CASDRGWTYYNEQFF. DNA for the CDR3: TGTGCCAGTGACCGGGGGTGGACCTACTACAATGAGCAGTTCTTC.

The chain couples TRBV6-5 to TRBJ1-2; 9 bases map to TRBD1. Unmatched junction bases numbered 16, after V lost 6 bases and J lost 8 bases. CDR3 length: 16 residues. From germline, CDR1 is MNHEY and CDR2 SVGAGI. Here the CDR3 reads CASSGQGQRASIGYTF. The CDR3 DNA is TGTGCCAGCAGCGGACAGGGGCAACGAGCTTCTATCGGCTACACCTTC.

V is TRBV6-2 or TRBV6-3 and J is TRBJ2-3; possible D gene TRBD2, 5 bases. Trimming stripped 9 bases from V and 0 bases from J, with 19 bases between. Germline V gene lookup returns CDR1 MNHEY and CDR2 SVGEGT. CDR3 length equals 16 residues. The CDR3 bases are TGTGCCAGTCCGCCGAATGACGGGGAGAGCACAGATACGCAGTATTTT. Encoded protein: CASPPNDGESTDTQYF.

The CDR3 coding sequence is TGTGCCAGCAGCTTCAAGAACACTGAAGCTTTCTTT. Translating it yields CASSFKNTEAFF. The rearrangement joins TRBV7-2 to TRBJ1-1; D not certain. Germline-derived CDR1 and CDR2 are SGHTA and FQGNSA. There are 12 residues in the CDR3. Trimming stripped 3 bases from V and 1 base from J, with 3 bases between.

This clonotype occurred many times. The chain combines TRBV10-3 with TRBJ2-5; no firm D call. V lost 10 bases, J lost 4 bases, and 10 bases lay in between. Germline V gives CDR1 ENHRY, CDR2 SYGVKD. CDR3 size: 11 residues. The CDR3 sequence is CATTFGETQYF. DNA for the CDR3: TGTGCCACCACTTTCGGAGAGACCCAGTACTTC.

In this sample, this clonotype turned up a few times. This chain uses TRBV5-1 with TRBJ2-5, with 7 positions matching TRBD1. V was pared by 4 bases and J by 9 bases, with 9 bases of the junction left unmatched. Germline V gene data show CDR1 as SGHRS and CDR2 as YFSETQ. CDR3 size: 13 residues. The CDR3 DNA sequence: TGCGCCAGCAGCGAGGGACAGAGGGGACCCCAGTACTTC. This codes for CASSEGQRGPQYF.

The sample holds a few counts of this clonotype. This sequence joins TRBV27 and TRBJ2-5; 10 positions agree with TRBD2. Germline V gene lookup returns CDR1 MNHEY and CDR2 SMNVEV (reference sequence). The CDR3 length is 15 residues. The V and J ends lost 3 bases and 5 bases, in that order; junction bases with no gene match: 6. The CDR3 nucleotides are TGTGCCAGCAGTTTTCTAGCGGGAGTCGGGGAGACCCAGTACTTC. It encodes CASSFLAGVGETQYF.

This clonotype was picked up a small number of times. The rearrangement links TRBV12-3 or TRBV12-4 to TRBJ2-7; maybe TRBD2 (6 bases). This CDR3 contains 17 residues. V was shortened by 3 bases and J by 6 bases, with 24 bases between the two germline ends. The CDR3: CASSLGWGDVAPLEQYF. CDR3 sequence (DNA): TGTGCCAGCAGTTTGGGTTGGGGGGACGTGGCCCCACTCGAGCAGTACTTC.